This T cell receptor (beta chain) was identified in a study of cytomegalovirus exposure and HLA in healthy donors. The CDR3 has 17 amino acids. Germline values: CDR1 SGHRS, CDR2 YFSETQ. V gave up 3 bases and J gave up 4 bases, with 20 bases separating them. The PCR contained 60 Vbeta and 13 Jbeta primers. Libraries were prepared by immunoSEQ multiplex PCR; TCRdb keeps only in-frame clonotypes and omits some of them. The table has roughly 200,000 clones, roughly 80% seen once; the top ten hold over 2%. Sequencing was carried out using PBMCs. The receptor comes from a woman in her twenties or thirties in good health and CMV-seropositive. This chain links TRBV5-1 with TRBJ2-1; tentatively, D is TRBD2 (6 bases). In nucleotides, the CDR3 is TGCGCCAGCAGCTCCCGGGGGTCCCCGCAGACTTACAATGAGCAGTTCTTC. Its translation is CASSSRGSPQTYNEQFF.